This paragraph reports one T cell receptor (beta chain). Antigen: not known. Timing groups of about 4 and about 12 weeks for second doses were pooled. This sample is part of a study of T cell responses to AZD1222 COVID-19 vaccine. Only in-frame clones appear in the TCRdb table, and some are missing; sequencing was by immunoSEQ multiplex PCR. The table lists about 110,000 clones, nearly 90% of them singletons, with about 5% in the top ten. In germline, CDR1 is SNHLY, CDR2 FYNNEI. The length of the CDR3 is 17 residues. V was shortened by 4 bases and J by 0 bases, with 16 bases between the two germline ends. Notes on the study in general: Researchers report vaccine-associated CD4 TCRs spanning spike, with dominance at 160-218 and 743-854. Spike-specific TCR breadth and depth both grew after two AZD1222 doses. Seropositive status at baseline applied to only six AZD1222 recipients.

J is TRBJ1-5 and V is TRBV2, with D maybe TRBD1 (6 bases). The clonotype originates from an adult who received the AZD1222 COVID-19 vaccine. The material was peripheral blood, obtained 28 days after the second AZD1222 dose. CDR3 region: CASSGLQGTDSNQPQHF. The CDR3 nucleotides are TGTGCCAGCAGTGGGCTACAGGGAACCGATAGCAATCAGCCCCAGCATTTT.